Listed below are T cell receptor beta chains from one sample, sequenced in a study of cytomegalovirus exposure and HLA in healthy donors. Only in-frame clones appear in the TCRdb table, and some are missing; sequencing was by immunoSEQ multiplex PCR. The table has about 160,000 clones, roughly 77% seen once; the top ten hold under 2%. The sequenced material came from PBMCs. The receptors derive from a woman between 18 and 30 years old in good health and CMV-seronegative. Each CDR3 is given without its conserved first and last residue.

j_gene | v_gene | CDR3aa
TRBJ2-2 | TRBV10-2 | ASSAGRAGELF
TRBJ1-1 | TRBV11-2 | ASRSTVYTEAF
TRBJ1-3 | TRBV28 | ASRPFRTGASGNTIY
TRBJ1-1 | TRBV6-5 | ASRDRVAMNTEAF
TRBJ1-1 | TRBV2 | ASSRDSGSNTEAF
TRBJ2-1 | TRBV5-1 | ASSLGLGRNNEQF
TRBJ2-3 | TRBV5-4 | ASSFQSDTQY
TRBJ1-5 | TRBV27 | ASSLSKYEQPQH
TRBJ1-2 | TRBV7-3 | ASSFGQGDYGYT
TRBJ1-5 | TRBV9 | ASSLAGGQQPQH
TRBJ1-1 | TRBV29-1 | SVAWGATEAF
TRBJ2-4 | TRBV10-3 | AISGGGVAKNIQY
TRBJ2-5 | TRBV19 | ASSLRNNQETQY
TRBJ1-4 | TRBV18 | ASSPRGRRTNEKLF
TRBJ1-5 | TRBV4-1 | ASSQDPGDGQPQH
TRBJ1-2 | TRBV10-2 | ASSELSGGPKGYT
TRBJ1-3 | TRBV6-1 | ASSENISGNTIY
TRBJ2-1 | TRBV2 | ASSALAGPYNEQF
TRBJ2-7 | TRBV7-6 | ASSLFRGTTYEQY
TRBJ2-5 | TRBV10-3 | AISAPAGGRETQY
TRBJ2-7 | TRBV5-4 | ASSFGTGKTDEQY
TRBJ1-1 | TRBV4-2 | ASSHGTGQNTEAF
TRBJ2-1 | TRBV10-2 | ASSESEAGGLDEQF
TRBJ2-5 | TRBV5-1 | ASSLQGEETQY
TRBJ2-3 | TRBV6-5 | ASSSPGTSGISTQY
TRBJ2-6 | TRBV11-2 | ASSLQGARAGANVLT
TRBJ2-7 | TRBV7-9 | ASSLEDSYEQY
TRBJ2-2 | TRBV6-5 | ASSTRRGEPGELF
TRBJ2-7 | TRBV12-5 | ASGLATAGRAPYEQY
TRBJ2-7 | TRBV18 | ASSPPSLAGTEQY
TRBJ2-3 | TRBV13 | ASSLFRTSGGADTQY
TRBJ2-7 | TRBV7-9 | ASSLVDSIFDEQY
TRBJ2-3 | TRBV19 | ASRGQGTDTQY
. | TRBV7-9 | ASSSRTGGSYEQY
TRBJ1-1 | TRBV19 | ASVGTAWNTEAF
TRBJ1-2 | TRBV20-1 | SASGDTFYT
TRBJ1-1 | TRBV19 | ASAEQGGTRYTEAF
TRBJ2-1 | TRBV27 | ASSLSPPNEQF
TRBJ2-2 | TRBV6-5 | ASRQGAGTGELF
TRBJ2-7 | TRBV18 | ASSPKSGGGTYEQY
TRBJ2-7 | TRBV18 | ASSPPARDEQY
TRBJ2-5 | TRBV25-1 | ASSAGQGVAQY
TRBJ2-2 | TRBV9 | ASSPSERGTGELF
TRBJ1-1 | TRBV2 | ASSWIQGRNTEAF
TRBJ1-3 | TRBV7-3 | ASSPGQAGNTIY
TRBJ2-1 | TRBV5-5 | ASSFTGLSYNEQF
TRBJ1-4 | TRBV6-1 | ASTTSGGPYEKLF